The 19 T cell receptor beta chains presented below share a single source sample, sequenced in a study of metastatic and nonmetastatic thyroid tumors. All patients were untreated before thyroid surgery. From the PCR reads, TCRdb re-called clones with MiXCR. This table holds some 20,000 clones, 9.5% to 12% found once. Sequencing was performed on blood. The origin of the receptors is a female donor with papillary thyroid cancer or a benign thyroid nodule (not recorded which). Some clones in this sample may be carry-over from other donors' samples.

This clone was detected many times. The chain is built from TRBV4-1 and TRBJ1-1, with a possible D match to TRBD1 (5 bases). CDR1 is MGHRA and CDR2 is YSYEKL in the germline V gene. The V end lost 1 base, the J end lost 7 bases, and 13 bases lay between the germline ends. CDR3 length: 14 amino acids. This CDR3 reads CASSQGRGPDEAFF. DNA of the CDR3: TGCGCCAGCAGCCAAGGTCGGGGCCCTGATGAAGCTTTCTTT.

The sample holds many counts of this clone. The V gene is TRBV4-2, the J gene TRBJ1-1, with D possibly being TRBD1 (6 bases). Germline V CDR1 and CDR2: LGHNA, YNFKEQ. CDR3 length equals 14 residues. Trimming removed 4 bases at V and 0 bases at J, with 9 bases between. In DNA, the CDR3 is TGTGCCAGCAGCCCCGGGACACTGAACACTGAAGCTTTCTTT. Its translation is CASSPGTLNTEAFF.

At least ten counts were recorded for this clone. The chain links TRBV5-1 to TRBJ2-1; maybe TRBD1 (6 bases). This CDR3 region has 15 residues. V was shortened by 8 bases and J by 7 bases, with 22 bases between the two germline ends. Germline V lookup: CDR1 SGHRS, CDR2 YFSETQ. The CDR3 bases are TGCGCCAGTTCGCAGGGGACCCCTACGTATAATGAGCAGTTCTTC. It codes for CASSQGTPTYNEQFF.

This clone was counted many times. The rearrangement links TRBV7-9 to TRBJ1-3, with D unresolved. This CDR3 is built from 13 residues. Deletions cut 2 bases from V and 2 bases from J, with 4 bases between. CDR1 SEHNR and CDR2 FQNEAQ come from the germline V gene (reference sequence). CDR3 sequence (DNA): TGTGCCAGCAGCTTATACCCTGGAAACACCATATATTTT. Translation gives CASSLYPGNTIYF.

Concerning this clone: Just one base apart from a much larger clone, this may be a read error. The chain has TRBV5-6 and TRBJ1-2; D gene ambiguous. Germline loops: CDR1 SGHDT, CDR2 YYEEEE. The CDR3 is 12 amino acids. In DNA form, the CDR3 reads TGTGACAGCAGCCCCGATAATGGTGGCTACACCTTC. Encoded protein: CDSSPDNGGYTF.

This clone qualifies as medium-sized. The V call is TRBV6-2 or TRBV6-3, the J call TRBJ2-7, with D tentatively TRBD2 (5 bases). Per the germline V gene, CDR1 is MNHEY and CDR2 is SVGEGT. V was cut by 2 bases and J by 0 bases, with 5 bases left in between. CDR3 size: 13 residues. For the CDR3, the DNA is TGTGCCAGCAGTTACGGACTCTCCTACGAGCAGTACTTC. Translation gives CASSYGLSYEQYF.

This clone has a handful of counts. At one boundary the junction diverges from the germline segment, which might be a read error. V and J are TRBV27 and TRBJ1-2; TRBD1 is a possible D gene (5 bases). This CDR3 is 16 amino acids long. Germline CDR1 is MNHEY and CDR2 is SMNVEV (reference sequence). CDR3 in amino acids: CARWGWRQRSNYGYTF. CDR3 sequence (DNA): TGTGCCAGATGGGGGTGGCGGCAGCGATCTAACTATGGCTACACTTTC.

This clone occurred many times. The chain links TRBV4-1 to TRBJ1-4; D may be TRBD1 (5 bases). The CDR3 is 16 amino acids. Germline values: CDR1 MGHRA, CDR2 YSYEKL. V shed 0 bases and J shed 10 bases, with 18 bases lying between them. In DNA form, the CDR3 reads TGCGCCAGCAGCCAAGATCGGGTGGGGGACGGAATAAAACTGTTTTTT. This gives the protein CASSQDRVGDGIKLFF.

This clone showed up many times. V is TRBV7-9 and J is TRBJ2-3, with D hard to call. Germline values: CDR1 SEHNR, CDR2 FQNEAQ (reference sequence). Trimming removed 5 bases from V and 5 bases from J, with 5 bases in between. This CDR3 comprises 11 residues. As DNA, the CDR3 is TGTGCCAGCAGCCAAGGAGATACGCAGTATTTT. It encodes CASSQGDTQYF.

This clone turned up a few times. A much bigger clone sits one base away, suggesting this may be a read error. The rearrangement joins TRBV7-9 to TRBJ2-5; D may be TRBD1 (6 bases). This CDR3 is built from 16 residues. From germline, CDR1 is SEHNR and CDR2 FQNEAQ (reference sequence). The V end lost 2 bases, the J end lost 5 bases, and 18 bases lay between the germline ends. The CDR3 is CASSLSFRDRIETQYF. DNA for the CDR3: TGTGCCAGCAGCTTATCGTTCCGAGACAGGATTGAGACCCAGTACTTC.

This clone was detected many times. No DNA is shown, since the ends of the CDR3 on it are uncertain; the CDR3 is the one TCRdb lists. V gene TRBV3-1 combines with J gene TRBJ2-3; the DNA was not compared with TRBD2, the D call given in the table. Ends included, the CDR3 has 15 residues. Germline V lookup: CDR1 LGHDT, CDR2 YNNKEL (reference sequence). CDR3: CASSSSGGGTDTQYF.

This clone was observed many times. The same CDR3 also results from other DNA sequences found in this sample. The chain joins TRBV15 to TRBJ2-1; 7 bases are a match to TRBD1. Germline loops: CDR1 LNHNV, CDR2 YYDKDF (reference sequence). With V trimmed by 0 bases and J by 8 bases, 10 bases remained unmatched. This CDR3 contains 16 residues. This CDR3 is CATSRETGWSGDEQFF. CDR3 in DNA: TGTGCCACCAGCAGAGAGACAGGGTGGTCGGGTGATGAGCAGTTCTTC.

This clone counts as medium-sized. The same CDR3 arises from other DNA sequences in this sample as well. The chain is built from TRBV6-1 and TRBJ2-2, with D possibly matching TRBD1 (7 bases). Trimming shortened V by 5 bases and J by 5 bases, and 9 bases separated the two germline ends. Germline loops: CDR1 MNHNS, CDR2 SASEGT. CDR3 length: 13 residues. The CDR3 loop reads CASSSGGTGELFF. The CDR3, as DNA: TGTGCCAGCAGTTCAGGGGGGACCGGGGAGCTGTTTTTT.

DNA for the CDR3: TGTGCCAGCAGCTCTCCAGGGGGCAAATCACCCCTCCACTTT. This sequence encodes CASSSPGGKSPLHF. The chain uses TRBV11-2 and TRBJ1-6; 8 bases align to TRBD1. Germline CDR1 and CDR2: SGHAT and FQNNGV. CDR3 length: 14 residues. V shed 4 bases, J shed 10 bases, and the junction held 6 bases outside the gene matches.

This clone occurred many times. This chain joins TRBV6-1 and TRBJ1-4; TRBD1 agrees at 7 bases. The junction had 7 bases not matched to a gene; V was cut back by 5 bases and J by 1 base. CDR3 length: 16 residues. Germline V gene sequence: CDR1 MNHNS, CDR2 SASEGT. CDR3 sequence (DNA): TGTGCCAGCAGTAGACAGGGATCCCAAACTAATGAAAAACTGTTTTTT. It translates to CASSRQGSQTNEKLFF.

This clone was detected ten times or more. The chain joins TRBV27 to TRBJ1-2; D is unresolved. Germline loops: CDR1 MNHEY, CDR2 SMNVEV (reference sequence). V was pared by 6 bases and J by 8 bases, with 13 bases between. The CDR3 loop spans 12 amino acids. The CDR3 DNA follows: TGTGCCAGCAGCCCGCTGGCCGGAGGCTACACCTTC. This sequence encodes CASSPLAGGYTF.

This clone was recorded at least ten times. The chain carries TRBV20-1 and TRBJ1-3; possibly TRBD1 for D (5 bases). The CDR3 loop spans 15 amino acids. Germline CDR1 and CDR2: DFQATT and SNEGSKA (reference sequence). V shed 0 bases and J shed 1 base, with 10 bases lying between them. The CDR3 coding sequence is TGCAGTGCTAGAGACGCAGGGAGGTCTGGAAACACCATATATTTT. Protein sequence: CSARDAGRSGNTIYF.

Relative to its sample, this clone is medium-sized. This chain links TRBV28 with TRBJ2-7; D possibly corresponds to TRBD1 (5 bases). The CDR3 totals 15 residues. Germline assignment: CDR1 MDHEN and CDR2 SYDVKM. V was cut by 3 bases and J by 6 bases, with 18 bases left in between. The CDR3: CASSFVVRAHCEQYF. The DNA for the CDR3 is TGTGCCAGCAGTTTTGTGGTCAGGGCCCACTGCGAGCAGTACTTC.

V usage is TRBV18 and J usage is TRBJ2-7; no clear D. V lost 3 bases and J lost 6, with 24 bases in between. The germline V gene encodes CDR1 KGHSH and CDR2 LQKENI. This CDR3 is 17 amino acids long. The CDR3 spells CASSPRSKHNTTREQYF. The CDR3 DNA reads TGTGCCAGCTCACCGCGCTCCAAACACAATACTACGCGCGAGCAGTACTTC. The variable domain in full, with the rest retrieved from reference TRBV18 and TRBJ2-7, is NAGVMQNPRHLVRRRGQEARLRCSPMKGHSHVYWYRQLPEEGLKFMVYLQKENIIDESGMPKERFSAEFPKEGPSILRIQQVVRGDSAAYFCASSPRSKHNTTREQYFGPGTRLTVT.